The source of this TCR beta chain is a study of blood T cell repertoires in COVID-19. Turning to the study itself: Some COVID-19 samples were acute and others convalescent; all came from the United States, Italy and Spain.

Authors' analysis steps: The authors estimated nucleated cell counts from reference gene primer amplification. TCRdb's copy holds only in-frame clones and misses some; the assay was immunoSEQ multiplex PCR. Clone size and V and J calls were adopted from that table, with D and trimming inferred from the DNA. Here the sample spans under 350,000 clones, approximately 86% being singletons. The study recruited people aged about 18 to 89 years across roughly 23 US areas. Membership in each cohort depended on participant-reported clinical history. This clone was picked up a small number of times. The source material was PBMCs or T cells enriched from blood (not recorded which). This clonotype was obtained from a woman aged 40-49 years with acute COVID-19.

The DNA for the CDR3 is TGTGCCAGCAGTGAACCAAGGGGGCTATCCCAGCCCCAGCATTTT. Residues: CASSEPRGLSQPQHF. The J gene is TRBJ1-5, the V gene TRBV2; 7 nucleotides agree with TRBD1. The CDR3 is 15 amino acids. With V trimmed by 2 bases and J by 7 bases, 8 bases remained unmatched. Germline loops: CDR1 SNHLY, CDR2 FYNNEI.